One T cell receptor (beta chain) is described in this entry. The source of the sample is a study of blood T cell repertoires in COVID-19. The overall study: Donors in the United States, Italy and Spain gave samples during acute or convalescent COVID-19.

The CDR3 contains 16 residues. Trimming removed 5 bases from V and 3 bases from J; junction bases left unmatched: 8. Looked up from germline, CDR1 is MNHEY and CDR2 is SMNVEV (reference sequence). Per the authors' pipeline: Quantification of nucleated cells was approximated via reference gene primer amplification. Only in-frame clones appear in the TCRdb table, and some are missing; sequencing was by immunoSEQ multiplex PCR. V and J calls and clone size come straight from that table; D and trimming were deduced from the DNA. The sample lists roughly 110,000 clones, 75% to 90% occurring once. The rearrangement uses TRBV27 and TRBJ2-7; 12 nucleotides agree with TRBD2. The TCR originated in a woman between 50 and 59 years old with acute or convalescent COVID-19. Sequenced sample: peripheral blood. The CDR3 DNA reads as TGTGCCAGCAGTGTCAAACTAGCGGGAGGCAACTACGAGCAGTACTTC. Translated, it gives CASSVKLAGGNYEQYF.